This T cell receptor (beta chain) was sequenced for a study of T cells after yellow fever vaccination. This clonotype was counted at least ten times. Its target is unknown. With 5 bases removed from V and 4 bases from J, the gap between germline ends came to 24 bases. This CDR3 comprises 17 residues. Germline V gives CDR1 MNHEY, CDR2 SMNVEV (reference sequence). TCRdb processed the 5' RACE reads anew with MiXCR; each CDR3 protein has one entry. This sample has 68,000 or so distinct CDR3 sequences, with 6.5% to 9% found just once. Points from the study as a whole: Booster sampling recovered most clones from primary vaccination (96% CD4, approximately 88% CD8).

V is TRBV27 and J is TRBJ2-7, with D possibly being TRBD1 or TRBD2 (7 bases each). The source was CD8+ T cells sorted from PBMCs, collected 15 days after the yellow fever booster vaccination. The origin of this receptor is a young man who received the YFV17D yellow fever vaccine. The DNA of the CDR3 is TGTGCCAGCAGTCCCTTGCAGGGGGGGCCCGAAAGATACGAGCAGTACTTC. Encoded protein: CASSPLQGGPERYEQYF.